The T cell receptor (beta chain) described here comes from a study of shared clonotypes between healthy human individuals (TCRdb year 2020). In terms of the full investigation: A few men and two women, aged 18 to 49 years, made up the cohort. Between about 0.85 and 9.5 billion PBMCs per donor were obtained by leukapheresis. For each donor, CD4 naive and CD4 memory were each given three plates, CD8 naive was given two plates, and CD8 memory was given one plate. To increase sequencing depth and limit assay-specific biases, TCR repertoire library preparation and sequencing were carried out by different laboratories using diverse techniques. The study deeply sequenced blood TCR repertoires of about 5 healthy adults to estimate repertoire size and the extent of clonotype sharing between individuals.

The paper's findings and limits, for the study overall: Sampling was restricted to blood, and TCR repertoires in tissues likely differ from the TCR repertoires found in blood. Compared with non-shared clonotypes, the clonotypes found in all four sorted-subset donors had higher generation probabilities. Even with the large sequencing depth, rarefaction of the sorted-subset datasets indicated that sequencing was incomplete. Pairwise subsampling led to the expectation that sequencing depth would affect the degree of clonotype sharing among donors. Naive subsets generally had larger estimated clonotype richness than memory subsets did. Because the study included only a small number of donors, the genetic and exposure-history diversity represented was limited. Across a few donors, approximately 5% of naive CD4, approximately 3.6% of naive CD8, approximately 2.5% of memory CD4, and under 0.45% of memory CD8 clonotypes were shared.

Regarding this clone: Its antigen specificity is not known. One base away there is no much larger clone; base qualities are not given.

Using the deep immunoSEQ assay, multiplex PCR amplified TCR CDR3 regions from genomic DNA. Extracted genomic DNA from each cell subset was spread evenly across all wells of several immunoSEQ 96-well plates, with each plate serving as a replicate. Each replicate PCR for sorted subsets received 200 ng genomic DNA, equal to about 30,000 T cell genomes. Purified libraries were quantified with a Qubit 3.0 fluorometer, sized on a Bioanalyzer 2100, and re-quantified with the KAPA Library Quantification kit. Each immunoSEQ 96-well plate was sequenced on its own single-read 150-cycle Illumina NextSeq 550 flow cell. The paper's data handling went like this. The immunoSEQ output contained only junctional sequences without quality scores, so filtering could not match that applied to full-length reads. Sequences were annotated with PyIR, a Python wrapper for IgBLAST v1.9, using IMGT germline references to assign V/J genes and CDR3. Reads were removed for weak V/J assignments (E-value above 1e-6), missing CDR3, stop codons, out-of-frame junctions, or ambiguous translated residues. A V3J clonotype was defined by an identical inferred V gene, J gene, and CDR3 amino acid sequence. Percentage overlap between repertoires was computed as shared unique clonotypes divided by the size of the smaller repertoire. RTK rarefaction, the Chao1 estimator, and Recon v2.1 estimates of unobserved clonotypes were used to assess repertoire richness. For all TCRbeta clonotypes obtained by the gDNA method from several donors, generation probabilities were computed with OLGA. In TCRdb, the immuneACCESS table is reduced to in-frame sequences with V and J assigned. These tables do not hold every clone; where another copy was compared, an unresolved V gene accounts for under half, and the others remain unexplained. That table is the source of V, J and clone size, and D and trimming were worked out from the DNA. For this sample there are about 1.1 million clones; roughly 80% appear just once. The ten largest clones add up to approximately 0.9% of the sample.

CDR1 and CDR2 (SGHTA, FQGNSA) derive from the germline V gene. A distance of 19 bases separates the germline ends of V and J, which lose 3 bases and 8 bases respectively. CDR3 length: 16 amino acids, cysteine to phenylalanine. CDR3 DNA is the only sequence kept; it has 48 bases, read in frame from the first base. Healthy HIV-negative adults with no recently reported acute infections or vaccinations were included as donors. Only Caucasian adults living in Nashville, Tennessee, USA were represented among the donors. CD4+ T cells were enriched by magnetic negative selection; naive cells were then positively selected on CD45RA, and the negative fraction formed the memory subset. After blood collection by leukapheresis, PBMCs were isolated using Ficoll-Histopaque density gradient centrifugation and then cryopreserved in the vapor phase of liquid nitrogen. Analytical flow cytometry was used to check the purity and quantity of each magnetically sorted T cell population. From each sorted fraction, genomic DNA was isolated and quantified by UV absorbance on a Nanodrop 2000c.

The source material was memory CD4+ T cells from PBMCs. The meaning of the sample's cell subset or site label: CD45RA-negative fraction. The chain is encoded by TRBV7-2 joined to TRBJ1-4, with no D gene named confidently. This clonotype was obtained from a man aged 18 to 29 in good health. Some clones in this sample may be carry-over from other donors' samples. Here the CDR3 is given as CASSFTTASLGEKLFF. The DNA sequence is TGTGCCAGCAGCTTTACCACGGCTAGTCTGGGGGAAAAACTGTTTTTT.